These 20 T cell receptor beta chains were all obtained from the same sample, sequenced in a study of blood T cells in healthy people across ages. Primers used in a second PCR of roughly 7 to 12 cycles were a sample-barcoded 5' primer and a J-beta primer mix. Each CDR3 protein is one row after TCRdb ran MiXCR on the 5' RACE reads. This table holds approximately 2,000,000 distinct CDR3 sequences, about 39% found once. Material for sequencing was blood. The receptors stem from a human donor in good health.

In DNA, the CDR3 is TGCAGTGCTAGTGGCTCTAGCTCCTATAATTCACCCCTCCACTTT. Translation gives CSASGSSSYNSPLHF. This chain links TRBV20-1 with TRBJ1-6; no definite D call. Between the trimmed V and J ends, which lost 3 bases and 0 bases, there was a span of 9 bases. CDR1 and CDR2 from the germline V gene are DFQATT and SNEGSKA (reference sequence). CDR3 size: 15 residues.

Comment on this clonotype: A read error is possible here, since a much larger clone lies one base away. V is TRBV29-1 and J is TRBJ2-7, with 8 bases fitting TRBD1. CDR1 is SQVTM and CDR2 is ANQGSEA in the germline V gene. V dropped 8 bases and J dropped 4; count of bases not matched to a gene: 10. The CDR3 consists of 13 residues. CDR3 region: CSIAGGIRYEQYF. The CDR3, as DNA: TGCAGCATTGCAGGGGGCATTAGGTACGAGCAGTACTTC.

This chain links TRBV10-3 with TRBJ2-1, with 12 nucleotides matching TRBD2. Trimming at V came to 7 bases and at J to 8 bases, leaving 9 bases not matched to a gene. The CDR3 runs to 15 residues. Per germline, CDR1 ENHRY and CDR2 SYGVKD. CDR3 coding DNA: TGTGCCATCAACAGTCTAGCGGGGGGGCAACATGAGCAGTTCTTC. Protein: CAINSLAGGQHEQFF.

This clonotype was detected only a few times. CDR3 coding DNA: TGTGCCAGCAGCTTATTCCGGGAGGGCTATGGCTACACCTTC. Translating gives CASSLFREGYGYTF. V is TRBV7-2 and J is TRBJ1-2; D unresolved. Germline V gene sequence: CDR1 SGHTA, CDR2 FQGNSA. This CDR3 has 14 amino acids. Trimming cost V 2 bases and J 4 bases, with 11 bases left between them. Together with reference TRBV7-2 and TRBJ1-2, the CDR3 gives the full variable domain: GAGVSQSPSNKVTEKGKDVELRCDPISGHTALYWYRQSLGQGLEFLIYFQGNSAPDKSGLPSDRFSAERTGGSVSTLTIQRTQQEDSAVYLCASSLFREGYGYTFGSGTRLTVV.

The chain uses TRBV7-9 and TRBJ2-1; D remains unclear. Germline CDR1 and CDR2: SEHNR and FQNEAQ (reference sequence). Between the trimmed V and J ends, which lost 2 bases and 2 bases, there was a span of 10 bases. The CDR3 length is 15 residues. Written as DNA, the CDR3 is TGTGCCAGCAGCTTATCTGGGTACCCCTACAATGAGCAGTTCTTC. This encodes CASSLSGYPYNEQFF.

This clonotype appeared once. The V gene is TRBV4-1, the J gene TRBJ1-1; D uncertain. This CDR3 contains 13 residues. Trimming removed 0 bases at V and 4 bases at J, with 6 bases between. Germline-derived CDR1 and CDR2 are MGHRA and YSYEKL. The chain's CDR3 is CASSQEATTEAFF. The CDR3 DNA reads TGCGCCAGCAGCCAAGAGGCGACCACTGAAGCTTTCTTT.

The chain carries TRBV5-1 and TRBJ1-2; 8 nucleotides line up with TRBD1. The ends lost 4 bases at V and 5 bases at J; junction bases unmatched: 13. Germline lookup yields CDR1 SGHRS and CDR2 YFSETQ. This CDR3 region has 16 residues. The CDR3 bases are TGCGCCAGCAGCCCGACTAGGACAGGGCCCCATTATGGCTACACCTTC. Translating it yields CASSPTRTGPHYGYTF.

This clonotype was detected ten times or more. This chain uses TRBV6-5 with TRBJ2-7; 9 nucleotides match TRBD2. With 8 bases clipped from V and 2 bases from J, the junction kept 7 bases outside the gene matches. Germline-derived CDR1 and CDR2 are MNHEY and SVGAGI. The CDR3 runs to 14 residues. CDR3 sequence: CASRIAGEPYEQYF. CDR3 DNA sequence: TGTGCCAGCCGAATAGCGGGGGAGCCCTACGAGCAGTACTTC.

CDR3 loop: CASTKYRGNGYTF. The CDR3 nucleotides are TGTGCCAGCACCAAATACAGGGGTAACGGCTACACCTTC. The chain recombines TRBV12-3 or TRBV12-4 with TRBJ1-2; TRBD1 agrees at 7 bases. After removal of 7 bases from V and 8 bases from J, the junction contained 10 bases not matched to a gene. The length of the CDR3 is 13 residues.

The gene calls are TRBV12-3 or TRBV12-4 and TRBJ1-5; possibly TRBD1 for D (5 bases). V lost 4 bases to trimming and J lost 1 base, with 14 bases between them. The CDR3 is 16 amino acids. The CDR3 bases are TGTGCCAGCAGTTGGGCGGGTGGGGGGAGCAATCAGCCCCAGCATTTT. Protein sequence: CASSWAGGGSNQPQHF.

There are a few counts of this clonotype. The gene calls are TRBV7-2 and TRBJ1-2; no clear D gene. The V gene lost 3 bases and the J gene lost 4 bases, with 18 bases spanning the gap. The CDR3 loop spans 16 amino acids. Germline V lookup: CDR1 SGHTA, CDR2 FQGNSA. The CDR3 nucleotides read TGTGCCAGCAGCTTTACACAGCATTCCGGGATCTATGGCTACACCTTC. Protein: CASSFTQHSGIYGYTF.

At least ten counts were recorded for this clonotype. The V and J genes are TRBV7-2 and TRBJ2-5; the match to TRBD2 covers 9 bases. CDR1 SGHTA and CDR2 FQGNSA come from the germline V gene. V lost 1 base to trimming and J lost 1 base; unmatched junction nucleotides: 4. CDR3 length equals 16 residues. CDR3 protein: CASSLGGAGGQETQYF. DNA of the CDR3: TGTGCCAGCAGCTTAGGTGGAGCGGGGGGCCAAGAGACCCAGTACTTC.

This chain joins TRBV20-1 and TRBJ1-6; 10 bases map to TRBD1. CDR1 and CDR2 (germline): DFQATT, SNEGSKA (reference sequence). Trimming at V came to 3 bases and at J to 7 bases, leaving 9 bases not matched to a gene. The CDR3 has 16 amino acids. The CDR3 loop reads CSASAGQGIRNSPLHF. The CDR3 DNA reads TGCAGTGCTAGCGCGGGACAGGGGATACGGAATTCACCCCTCCACTTT.

This clonotype was seen a handful of times. The J gene is TRBJ2-3, the V gene TRBV29-1, with no clear D. Trimming shortened V by 6 bases and J by 6 bases, and 10 bases separated the two germline ends. The V gene's germline CDR1 is SQVTM and CDR2 ANQGSEA. The CDR3 extends over 11 amino acids. Here the CDR3 reads CSVATRDTQYF. The CDR3 coding sequence is TGCAGCGTGGCCACTCGGGATACGCAGTATTTT.

The CDR3 DNA reads TGTGCCAGCAGTTTCCCCCCCTTCAGCAGCTCCTACAATGAGCAGTTCTTC. This gives the protein CASSFPPFSSSYNEQFF. V is TRBV27 and J is TRBJ2-1; D ambiguous. Trimming took 3 bases from V and 0 from J, leaving 15 bases between them. The CDR3 runs to 17 residues. Germline V CDR1 and CDR2: MNHEY, SMNVEV (reference sequence).

The chain links TRBV25-1 to TRBJ1-2; D possibly corresponds to TRBD1 (5 bases). This CDR3 is 13 amino acids long. V dropped 5 bases and J dropped 7 bases, with 14 bases sitting between them. Germline V gene sequence: CDR1 MGHDK, CDR2 SYGVNS. CDR3 coding DNA: TGTGCCAGCAGTTCGGCAGGGCGAGGTGGCTACACCTTC. Its protein product is CASSSAGRGGYTF.

V usage is TRBV13 and J usage is TRBJ2-5, with D uncertain. CDR1 and CDR2 from the germline V gene are PRHDT and FYEKMQ (reference sequence). This CDR3 spans 14 amino acids. V shed 2 bases and J shed 3 bases, with 10 bases lying between them. The CDR3 DNA reads as TGTGCCAGCAGCTTAAACAGTTTGGAAGAGACCCAGTACTTC. Protein: CASSLNSLEETQYF.

This chain connects TRBV15 to TRBJ2-5, with a possible D match to TRBD1 (6 bases). This CDR3 has 15 amino acids. Germline CDR1 and CDR2: LNHNV and YYDKDF (reference sequence). V was clipped by 0 bases and J by 4 bases, with 12 bases between them. Written as DNA, the CDR3 is TGTGCCACCAGCAGAGATAAGGGCAGGGGAGAGACCCAGTACTTC. It is translated as CATSRDKGRGETQYF.

This clonotype was observed a few times. The rearrangement uses TRBV4-3 and TRBJ2-5; 7 positions match TRBD1. Judging by the DNA end, TRBJ2-7 fits better; the J call may be wrong. The CDR3 totals 14 residues. Germline V lookup: CDR1 LGHNA, CDR2 YSLEER. CDR3 residues: CASSLWQGESEQYF. Here the CDR3 DNA reads TGCGCCAGCAGCCTCTGGCAGGGGGAGAGCGAGCAGTACTTC.

Points on this clonotype: The junction shows a germline mismatch at one end, possibly a read error. The chain has TRBV24-1 and TRBJ2-2, with TRBD1 identical over 9 bases. CDR3 length: 16 amino acids. Germline V gives CDR1 KGHDR, CDR2 SFDVKD. The CDR3 DNA reads as TGTGCCACCAGTGATTTGGGACAGGGGCGGACCGGGGAGTTGTTTTTT. Translated: CATSDLGQGRTGELFF.